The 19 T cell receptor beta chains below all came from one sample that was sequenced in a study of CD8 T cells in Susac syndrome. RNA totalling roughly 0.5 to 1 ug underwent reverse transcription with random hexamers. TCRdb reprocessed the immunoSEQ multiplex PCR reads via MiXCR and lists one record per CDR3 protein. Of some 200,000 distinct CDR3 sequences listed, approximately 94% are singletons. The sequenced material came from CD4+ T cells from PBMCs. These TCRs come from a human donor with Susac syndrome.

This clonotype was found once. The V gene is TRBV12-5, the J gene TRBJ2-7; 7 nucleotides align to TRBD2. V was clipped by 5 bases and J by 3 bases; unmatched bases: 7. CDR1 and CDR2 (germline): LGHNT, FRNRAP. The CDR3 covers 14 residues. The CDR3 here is CASGGAPGGYEQYF. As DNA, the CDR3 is TGTGCTAGTGGTGGGGCCCCGGGGGGCTACGAGCAGTACTTC.

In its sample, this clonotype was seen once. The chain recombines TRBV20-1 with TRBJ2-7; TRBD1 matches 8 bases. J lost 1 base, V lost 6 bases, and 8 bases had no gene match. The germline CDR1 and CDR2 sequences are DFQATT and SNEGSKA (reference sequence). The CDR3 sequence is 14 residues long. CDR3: CSAIDGTGSYEQYF. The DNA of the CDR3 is TGCAGTGCCATCGATGGGACAGGTTCCTACGAGCAGTACTTC.

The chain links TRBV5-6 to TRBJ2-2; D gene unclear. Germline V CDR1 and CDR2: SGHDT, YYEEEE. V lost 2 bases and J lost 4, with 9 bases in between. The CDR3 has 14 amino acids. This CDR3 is CASSFRAGTGELFF. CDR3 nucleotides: TGTGCCAGCAGCTTTAGGGCCGGCACCGGGGAGCTGTTTTTT.

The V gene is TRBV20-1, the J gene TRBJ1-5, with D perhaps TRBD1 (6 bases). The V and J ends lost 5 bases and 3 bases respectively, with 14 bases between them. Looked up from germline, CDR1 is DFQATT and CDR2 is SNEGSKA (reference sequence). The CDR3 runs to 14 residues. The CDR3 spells CSALRGQYNQPQHF. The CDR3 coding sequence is TGCAGTGCTCTAAGAGGACAGTACAATCAGCCCCAGCATTTT.

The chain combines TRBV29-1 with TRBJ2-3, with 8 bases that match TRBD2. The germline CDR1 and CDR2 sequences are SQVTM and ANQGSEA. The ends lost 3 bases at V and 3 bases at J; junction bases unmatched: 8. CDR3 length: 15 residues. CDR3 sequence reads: CSVEVGGGRTDTQYF. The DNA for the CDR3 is TGCAGCGTTGAGGTCGGGGGGGGCCGGACAGATACGCAGTATTTT.

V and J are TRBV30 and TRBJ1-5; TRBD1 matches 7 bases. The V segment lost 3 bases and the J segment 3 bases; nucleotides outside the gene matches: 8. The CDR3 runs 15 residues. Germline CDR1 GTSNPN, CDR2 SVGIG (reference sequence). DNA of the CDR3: TGTGCCTGGAGAGCCAGGGGGTGGGTCAATCAGCCCCAGCATTTT. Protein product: CAWRARGWVNQPQHF.

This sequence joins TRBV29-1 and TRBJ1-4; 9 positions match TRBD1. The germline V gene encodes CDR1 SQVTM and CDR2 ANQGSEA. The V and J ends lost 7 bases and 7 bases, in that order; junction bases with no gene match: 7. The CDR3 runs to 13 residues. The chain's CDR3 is CSAKQGAGEKLFF. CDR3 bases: TGCAGCGCAAAACAGGGGGCCGGTGAAAAACTGTTTTTT. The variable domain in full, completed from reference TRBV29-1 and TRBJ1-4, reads SAVISQKPSRDICQRGTSLTIQCQVDSQVTMMFWYRQQPGQSLTLIATANQGSEATYESGFVIDKFPISRPNLTFSTLTVSNMSPEDSSIYLCSAKQGAGEKLFFGSGTQLSVL.

The CDR3 protein is CSAYEAGTGRMNEQFF. In DNA form, the CDR3 reads TGCAGTGCGTACGAGGCCGGGACAGGGAGAATGAATGAGCAGTTCTTC. V and J are TRBV20-1 and TRBJ2-1; 9 bases fit TRBD1. This CDR3 comprises 16 residues. The junction had 16 bases not matched to a gene; V was cut back by 6 bases and J by 7 bases. The V gene's germline CDR1 is DFQATT and CDR2 SNEGSKA (reference sequence).

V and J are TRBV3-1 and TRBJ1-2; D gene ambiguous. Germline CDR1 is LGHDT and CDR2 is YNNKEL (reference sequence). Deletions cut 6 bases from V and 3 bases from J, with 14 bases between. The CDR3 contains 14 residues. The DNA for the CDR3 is TGTGCCAGCAGGGCCGTCGGCCCGGACTATGGCTACACCTTC. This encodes CASRAVGPDYGYTF.

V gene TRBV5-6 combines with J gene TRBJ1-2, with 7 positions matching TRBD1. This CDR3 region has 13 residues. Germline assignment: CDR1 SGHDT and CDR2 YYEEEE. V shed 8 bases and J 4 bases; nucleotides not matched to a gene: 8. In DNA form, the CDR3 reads TGTGCCAGTCAAGACAGGGCCGGCTATGGCTACACCTTC. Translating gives CASQDRAGYGYTF. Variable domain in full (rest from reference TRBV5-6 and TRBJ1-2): DAGVTQSPTHLIKTRGQQVTLRCSPKSGHDTVSWYQQALGQGPQFIFQYYEEEERQRGNFPDRFSGHQFPNYSSELNVNALLLGDSALYLCASQDRAGYGYTFGSGTRLTVV.

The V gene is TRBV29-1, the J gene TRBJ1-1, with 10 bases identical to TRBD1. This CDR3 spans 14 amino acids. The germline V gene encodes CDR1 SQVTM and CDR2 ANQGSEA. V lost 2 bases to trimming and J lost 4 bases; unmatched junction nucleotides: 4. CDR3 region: CSVERDRGTTEAFF. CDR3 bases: TGCAGCGTTGAAAGGGACAGGGGCACCACTGAAGCTTTCTTT.

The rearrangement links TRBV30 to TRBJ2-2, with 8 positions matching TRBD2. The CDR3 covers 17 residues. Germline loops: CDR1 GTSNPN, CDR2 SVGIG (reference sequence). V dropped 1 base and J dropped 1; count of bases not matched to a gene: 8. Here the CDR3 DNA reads TGTGCCTGGAGTGCCCCCGGACTAGCCTTGAACACCGGGGAGCTGTTTTTT. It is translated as CAWSAPGLALNTGELFF.

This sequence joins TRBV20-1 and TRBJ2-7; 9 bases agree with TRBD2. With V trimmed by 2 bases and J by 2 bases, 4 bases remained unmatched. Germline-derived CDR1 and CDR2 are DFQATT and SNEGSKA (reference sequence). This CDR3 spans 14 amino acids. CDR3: CSARRLAGTYEQYF. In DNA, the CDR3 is TGCAGTGCTAGAAGGCTAGCGGGGACCTACGAGCAGTACTTC.

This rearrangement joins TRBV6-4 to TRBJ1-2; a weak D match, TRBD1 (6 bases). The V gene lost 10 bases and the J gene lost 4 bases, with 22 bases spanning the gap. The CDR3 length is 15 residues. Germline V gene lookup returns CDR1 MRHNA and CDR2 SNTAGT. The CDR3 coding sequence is TGTGCCACCCATGGGCAGGGGCAAAATGGCTATGGCTACACCTTC. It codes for CATHGQGQNGYGYTF.

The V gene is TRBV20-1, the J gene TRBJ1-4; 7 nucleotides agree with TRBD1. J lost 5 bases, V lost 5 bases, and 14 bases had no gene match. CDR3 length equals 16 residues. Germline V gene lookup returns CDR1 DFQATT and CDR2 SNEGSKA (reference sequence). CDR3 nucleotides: TGCAGTGCTCTTCCGGGACAGTCGACCCGGAATGAAAAACTGTTTTTT. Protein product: CSALPGQSTRNEKLFF.

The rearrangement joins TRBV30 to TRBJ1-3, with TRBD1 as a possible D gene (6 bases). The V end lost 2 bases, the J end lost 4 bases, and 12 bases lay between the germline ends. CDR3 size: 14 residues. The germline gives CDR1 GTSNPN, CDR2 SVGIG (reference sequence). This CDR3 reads CAWSLGGSGNTIYF. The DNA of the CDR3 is TGTGCCTGGAGTCTGGGGGGCTCAGGAAACACCATATATTTT.

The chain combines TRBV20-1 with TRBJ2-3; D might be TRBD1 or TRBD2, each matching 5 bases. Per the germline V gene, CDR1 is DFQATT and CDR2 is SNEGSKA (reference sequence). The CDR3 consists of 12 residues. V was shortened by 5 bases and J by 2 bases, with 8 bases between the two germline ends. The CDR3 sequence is CSAGGDTDTQYF. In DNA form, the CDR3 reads TGCAGTGCTGGGGGTGACACAGATACGCAGTATTTT.

For the CDR3, the DNA is TGCAGTGCTCCCAGGGGGCTCGAGACCCAGTACTTC. It specifies CSAPRGLETQYF. V usage is TRBV20-1 and J usage is TRBJ2-5; 8 bases match TRBD1. This CDR3 is 12 amino acids long. Trimming cost V 5 bases and J 5 bases; bases outside gene matches: 4. Germline CDR1 reads DFQATT; CDR2 reads SNEGSKA (reference sequence).

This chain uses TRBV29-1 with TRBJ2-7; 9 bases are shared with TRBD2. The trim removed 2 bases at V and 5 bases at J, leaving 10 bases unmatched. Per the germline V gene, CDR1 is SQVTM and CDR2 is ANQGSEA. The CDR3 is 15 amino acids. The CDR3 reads CSVEHAGGPVDEQYF. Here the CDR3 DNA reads TGCAGCGTTGAACACGCGGGGGGGCCAGTGGACGAGCAGTACTTC.